This T cell receptor beta chain was captured by sequencing in a study of blood T cell repertoires in COVID-19. In the study overall: Italy, Spain and the United States were the sources of the convalescent and acute COVID-19 samples. T cells, B-cell-depleted T cells, or PBMCs supplied cDNA or gDNA.

The ends were cut back, 7 bases at V and 2 bases at J, with 17 bases in the middle. Germline V lookup: CDR1 ENHRY, CDR2 SYGVKD. The CDR3 is made up of 15 amino acids. The method was immunoSEQ multiplex PCR; TCRdb's version includes in-frame clones alone and lacks a portion of them. This table holds 70,000 to 95,000 clones, under 95% found once. The receptor was derived from a woman aged 50 to 65 in a cohort sampled during active COVID-19. The sample was peripheral blood. The chain couples TRBV10-3 to TRBJ1-1, with a tentative D call TRBD1 (5 bases). The CDR3 DNA reads as TGTGCCATCAACACAGGACCAGACCCCAACACTGAAGCTTTCTTT. This gives the protein CAINTGPDPNTEAFF.